The following is a TCR beta chain sequence with its context. This record belongs to a study of OX40 agonist ivuxolimab in advanced cancers. Study in general: Ivuxolimab was delivered to patients intravenously every 2 weeks at doses spanning 0.01 to 10 mg/kg.

Produced via immunoSEQ multiplex PCR; TCRdb's table is partial and in-frame only. The data contain about 54,000 clones, about 89% of them singletons. With autoimmune disease history or systemic immunosuppression, patients were excluded. The germline V gene encodes CDR1 LNHNV and CDR2 YYDKDF (reference sequence). There are 16 residues in the CDR3. V shed 7 bases and J 4 bases; nucleotides not matched to a gene: 15. The receptor's source is an adult with an advanced solid tumor such as melanoma, head and neck, liver or kidney cancer. This material consisted of CD4+ or CD8+ T cells sorted from blood, taken in a trial of the OX40 agonist ivuxolimab. The chain links TRBV15 to TRBJ1-1; 7 nucleotides align to TRBD1. CDR3 nucleotides: TGTGCCACCACCAGGGAGGGGGCGGGGAAGGGCACTGAAGCTTTCTTT. Translated: CATTREGAGKGTEAFF.